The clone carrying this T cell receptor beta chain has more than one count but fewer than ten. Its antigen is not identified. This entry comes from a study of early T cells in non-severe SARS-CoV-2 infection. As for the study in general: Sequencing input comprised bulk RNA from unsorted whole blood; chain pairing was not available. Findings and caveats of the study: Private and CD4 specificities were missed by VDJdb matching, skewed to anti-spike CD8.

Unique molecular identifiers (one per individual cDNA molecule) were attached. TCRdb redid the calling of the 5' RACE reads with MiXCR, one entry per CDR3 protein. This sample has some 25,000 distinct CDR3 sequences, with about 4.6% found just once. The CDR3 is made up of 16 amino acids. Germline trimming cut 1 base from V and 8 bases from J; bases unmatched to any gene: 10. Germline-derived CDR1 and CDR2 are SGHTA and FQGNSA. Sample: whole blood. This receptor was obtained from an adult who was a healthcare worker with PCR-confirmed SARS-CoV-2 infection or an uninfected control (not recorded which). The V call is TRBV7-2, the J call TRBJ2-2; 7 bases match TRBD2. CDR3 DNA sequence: TGTGCCAGCAGCTTAGGCGTAGGTAGCGGGCAAGGGGAGCTGTTTTTT. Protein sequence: CASSLGVGSGQGELFF.